This T cell receptor beta chain was documented in a study of Tregs in tolerant kidney transplant recipients. Here immunoSEQ multiplex PCR was the method, and the copy in TCRdb shows in-frame clones only, minus some. The sample carries tens of thousands of clones, 90% to 95% recorded once. The study, taken as a whole, reports: The most relevant donor-specific Treg TCRbeta repertoire apparently came from expansion with activated donor B cells. Nucleotide sequences could not be compared across some patients' samples due to primer changes.

The V gene's germline CDR1 is LNHDA and CDR2 SQIVND (reference sequence). V was pared by 2 bases and J by 5 bases, with 7 bases of the junction left unmatched. The CDR3 consists of 16 residues. The nonmyeloablative bone marrow transplants came from related graft donors, with transient mixed chimerism. In regard to this clone: The antigen is not known.

Here the sequenced sample was CD4+ T cells from blood (PBMCs), taken 12 months after the transplant. The chain has TRBV19 and TRBJ2-2; 8 nucleotides agree with TRBD1. The clonotype comes from a human patient who received a combined kidney and bone marrow transplant. The graft donor may account for some of the T cells. The chain's CDR3 is CASSIIGQGGTGELFF. The CDR3 DNA is TGTGCCAGTAGTATAATCGGACAGGGCGGTACCGGGGAGCTGTTTTTT.